This TCR beta chain was recovered during a study of T cells in Graves' hyperthyroidism and ophthalmopathy. This clonotype was observed at least ten times. This CDR3 comprises 13 residues. Germline CDR1 SGHDT, CDR2 YYEEEE. Trimming removed 5 bases from V and 3 bases from J, with 11 bases in between. RNA transcripts served as the template for amplifying TCR beta CDR3 regions. First-round RT-PCR targeting the TCR CDR3 was performed with the HTBI primer set. TCRdb processed the multiplex PCR reads anew with MiXCR; each CDR3 protein has one entry. The repertoire consists of 540,000 or so distinct CDR3 sequences, with roughly 46% occurring once and the leading ten covering over 15%.

Input material: peripheral blood or thyroid tissue (not recorded which). The J gene is TRBJ1-2, the V gene TRBV5-6; D ambiguous. The receptor's source is an adult woman with Graves' disease, either hyperthyroidism or ophthalmopathy (not recorded which). The CDR3 nucleotides read TGTGCCAGCAGGAGAGGTGGGGACTATGGCTACACCTTC. Its protein is CASRRGGDYGYTF.